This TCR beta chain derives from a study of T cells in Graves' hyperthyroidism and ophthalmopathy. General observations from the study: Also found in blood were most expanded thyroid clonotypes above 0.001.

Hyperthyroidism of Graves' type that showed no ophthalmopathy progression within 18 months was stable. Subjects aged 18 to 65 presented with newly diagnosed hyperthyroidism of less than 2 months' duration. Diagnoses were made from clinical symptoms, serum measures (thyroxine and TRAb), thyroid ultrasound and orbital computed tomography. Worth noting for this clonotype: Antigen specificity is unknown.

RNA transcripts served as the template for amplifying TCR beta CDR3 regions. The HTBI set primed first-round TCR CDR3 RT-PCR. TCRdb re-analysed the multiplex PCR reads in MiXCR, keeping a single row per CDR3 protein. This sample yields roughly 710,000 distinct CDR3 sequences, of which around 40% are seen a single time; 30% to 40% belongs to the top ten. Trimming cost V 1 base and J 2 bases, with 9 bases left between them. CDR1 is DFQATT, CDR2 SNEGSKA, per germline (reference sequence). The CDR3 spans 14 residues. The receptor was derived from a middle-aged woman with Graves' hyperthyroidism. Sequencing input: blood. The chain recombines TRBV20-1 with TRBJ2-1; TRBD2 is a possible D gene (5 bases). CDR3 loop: CSARGLAAYNEQFF. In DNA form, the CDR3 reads TGCAGTGCTAGAGGGCTAGCCGCCTACAATGAGCAGTTCTTC.